A single sample gave rise to the 21 T cell receptor beta chains below, sequenced in a study of shared clonotypes between healthy human individuals (dated by TCRdb to 2018 to 2020). Preparation of the library involved the immunoSEQ multiplex PCR assay. TCRdb provides this immuneACCESS table in a form limited to in-frame rearrangements. Some clones are lacking; in checked studies, under half of them reflect an unresolved V gene, and why the rest are absent is not known. The sample profile shows fewer than 600,000 clones; approximately 80% of them were found once. The ten largest account for about 12% of the sample. The sample consisted of PBMCs. Source of these receptors: a woman aged 40 to 50 in good health. Some clones in this sample may be carry-over from other donors' samples.

In this sample, this clone turned up a few times. The rearrangement joins TRBV5-1 to TRBJ1-1; D is perhaps TRBD1 (5 bases). V was clipped by 1 base and J by 2 bases, with 9 bases between them. This CDR3 has 14 amino acids. Germline CDR1 reads SGHRS; CDR2 reads YFSETQ. CDR3 in amino acids: CASSLQGTNTEAFF. CDR3 sequence (DNA): TGCGCCAGCAGCTTGCAGGGAACTAACACTGAAGCTTTCTTT.

The V and J genes are TRBV18 and TRBJ2-7, with D unclear. The germline CDR1 and CDR2 sequences are KGHSH and LQKENI. Trimming left V 3 bases short and J 2 bases short, with 14 bases between. The CDR3 runs 15 residues. CDR3 sequence: CASSPWTPNTYEQYF. In DNA, the CDR3 is TGTGCCAGCTCACCGTGGACCCCTAATACCTACGAGCAGTACTTC.

A note on this clone: It may be a read error: a sequence one base away is much more abundant. In DNA form, the CDR3 reads TGTGCCAGCAGTCAACGGATGGGAGGGGGCATCGATCAGCCCCAGCATTTT. As protein: CASSQRMGGGIDQPQHF. V usage is TRBV28 and J usage is TRBJ1-5; 7 nucleotides agree with TRBD1. The junction had 15 bases not matched to a gene; V was cut back by 5 bases and J by 5 bases. Germline V gives CDR1 MDHEN, CDR2 SYDVKM. The CDR3 extends over 17 amino acids. Looking up the rest from reference TRBV28 and TRBJ1-5 gives the full variable domain: DVKVTQSSRYLVKRTGEKVFLECVQDMDHENMFWYRQDPGLGLRLIYFSYDVKMKEKGDIPEGYSVSREKKERFSLILESASTNQTSMYLCASSQRMGGGIDQPQHFGDGTRLSIL.

CDR3 sequence: CSVEAGFEKLFF. The DNA for the CDR3 is TGCAGCGTTGAGGCAGGCTTCGAAAAACTGTTTTTT. The gene calls are TRBV29-1 and TRBJ1-4; D ambiguous. V lost 3 bases and J 8 bases, leaving 10 bases between the germline ends. The CDR3 has 12 residues. Per the germline V gene, CDR1 is SQVTM and CDR2 is ANQGSEA.

V gene TRBV7-3 combines with J gene TRBJ2-3, with TRBD2 matching over 10 bases. The CDR3 length is 14 residues. CDR1 and CDR2 from the germline V gene are SGHTA and FQGTGA. V lost 2 bases, J lost 6 bases, and 2 bases stayed unmatched. The CDR3 bases are TGTGCCAGCAGCTTAGGGACTAGCGCGGATACGCAGTATTTT. Protein product: CASSLGTSADTQYF.

This chain links TRBV9 with TRBJ2-5; D gene uncertain. This CDR3 contains 15 residues. Trimming shortened V by 0 bases and J by 4 bases, and 13 bases separated the two germline ends. Germline V gene sequence: CDR1 SGDLS, CDR2 YYNGEE. The CDR3 region is CASSVGIGQVETQYF. The DNA for the CDR3 is TGTGCCAGCAGCGTAGGTATCGGGCAGGTAGAGACCCAGTACTTC.

This clone was observed a handful of times. Given a far larger clone just one base away, this is likely a sequencing read error. The identical CDR3 is also encoded by other nucleotide sequences in the sample. The chain couples TRBV5-1 to TRBJ2-5; no reliable D call. The V gene lost 2 bases and the J gene lost 2 bases, with 1 base spanning the gap. The CDR3 has 11 amino acids. Germline V gene data show CDR1 as SGHRS and CDR2 as YFSETQ. The CDR3: CASSFQETQYF. DNA of the CDR3: TGCGCCAGCAGCTTTCAAGAGACCCAGTACTTC.

The J gene is TRBJ2-6, the V gene TRBV7-6; 9 bases agree with TRBD2. From germline, CDR1 is SGHVS and CDR2 FNYEAQ. Losses at the gene ends were 5 bases for V and 0 bases for J; bases not matched to a gene: 8. This CDR3 is built from 18 residues. This CDR3 reads CASSPTSGAISGANVLTF. DNA for the CDR3: TGTGCCAGCAGCCCGACTAGCGGAGCGATCTCTGGGGCCAACGTCCTGACTTTC.

This chain connects TRBV7-8 to TRBJ2-5; 7 bases align to TRBD2. There are 15 residues in the CDR3. The V and J ends lost 1 base and 2 bases, in that order; junction bases with no gene match: 4. In germline, CDR1 is SGHVS, CDR2 FQNEAQ. CDR3 residues: CASSLGLSGQETQYF. The CDR3 coding sequence is TGTGCCAGCAGCTTAGGTCTTAGCGGGCAAGAGACCCAGTACTTC.

The CDR3 sequence: CASSANSGGDTGELFF. The CDR3 DNA sequence: TGCGCCAGCAGCGCCAATTCAGGCGGGGACACCGGGGAGCTGTTTTTT. The chain links TRBV5-1 to TRBJ2-2, with D tentatively TRBD2 (6 bases). This CDR3 is 16 amino acids long. Germline V gives CDR1 SGHRS, CDR2 YFSETQ. V was cut by 4 bases and J by 3 bases, with 16 bases left in between.

The rearrangement links TRBV19 to TRBJ1-5, with a possible D match to TRBD1 (5 bases). Germline loops: CDR1 LNHDA, CDR2 SQIVND (reference sequence). The CDR3 has 13 amino acids. The germline V and J ends were trimmed by 2 bases and 6 bases, with 8 bases remaining between them. The CDR3 region is CASSILGGQPQHF. In DNA form, the CDR3 reads TGTGCCAGTAGTATATTGGGGGGTCAGCCCCAGCATTTT.

The chain carries TRBV5-1 and TRBJ2-7, with D perhaps given as TRBD1 or TRBD2 (5 bases each). V lost 4 bases, J lost 2 bases, and 13 bases lay in between. Looked up from germline, CDR1 is SGHRS and CDR2 is YFSETQ. The CDR3 consists of 14 residues. The CDR3 region is CASSGTLSPYEQYF. DNA of the CDR3: TGCGCCAGCAGCGGGACCCTCTCCCCCTACGAGCAGTACTTC. Filled out from reference TRBV5-1 and TRBJ2-7, the complete variable domain reads KAGVTQTPRYLIKTRGQQVTLSCSPISGHRSVSWYQQTPGQGLQFLFEYFSETQRNKGNFPGRFSGRQFSNSRSEMNVSTLELGDSALYLCASSGTLSPYEQYFGPGTRLTVT.

J is TRBJ2-7 and V is TRBV28; 9 bases map to TRBD2. CDR1 and CDR2 (germline): MDHEN, SYDVKM. The CDR3 consists of 14 residues. The V segment lost 5 bases and the J segment 6 bases; nucleotides outside the gene matches: 8. The CDR3 DNA sequence: TGTGCCAGCAGTGACCCGGGACTAGCCCGCGAGCAGTACTTC. It encodes CASSDPGLAREQYF. Full variable domain (remainder filled in from reference TRBV28 and TRBJ2-7): DVKVTQSSRYLVKRTGEKVFLECVQDMDHENMFWYRQDPGLGLRLIYFSYDVKMKEKGDIPEGYSVSREKKERFSLILESASTNQTSMYLCASSDPGLAREQYFGPGTRLTVT.

The CDR3 sequence: CASSLETGPMRSIGYTF. CDR3 bases: TGTGCCAGCAGCTTAGAAACAGGTCCCATGAGATCTATCGGCTACACCTTC. The rearrangement joins TRBV7-2 to TRBJ1-2; the D gene is possibly TRBD1 (5 bases). V lost 1 base and J 8 bases, leaving 23 bases between the germline ends. Looked up from germline, CDR1 is SGHTA and CDR2 is FQGNSA. The CDR3 contains 17 residues.

The rearrangement links TRBV28 to TRBJ1-1, with D hard to call. CDR3 length: 14 residues. V was cut by 2 bases and J by 4 bases, with 11 bases left in between. Germline V gives CDR1 MDHEN, CDR2 SYDVKM. CDR3 in DNA: TGTGCCAGCAGTTTAGGCCGTTGGGGCACTGAAGCTTTCTTT. This translates into CASSLGRWGTEAFF. Full variable domain (remainder filled in from reference TRBV28 and TRBJ1-1): DVKVTQSSRYLVKRTGEKVFLECVQDMDHENMFWYRQDPGLGLRLIYFSYDVKMKEKGDIPEGYSVSREKKERFSLILESASTNQTSMYLCASSLGRWGTEAFFGQGTRLTVV.

The chain is built from TRBV5-4 and TRBJ1-1, with no clear D. This CDR3 has 15 amino acids. Looked up from germline, CDR1 is SGHNT and CDR2 is YYREEE (reference sequence). V was clipped by 4 bases and J by 1 base, with 14 bases between them. DNA for the CDR3: TGTGCCAGCAGCCTCTCGGCTCAGGAGAACACTGAAGCTTTCTTT. Translation gives CASSLSAQENTEAFF.

The rearrangement uses TRBV6-4 and TRBJ2-3; possible D gene TRBD1, 5 bases. There are 15 residues in the CDR3. Germline loops: CDR1 MRHNA, CDR2 SNTAGT. V lost 3 bases to trimming and J lost 2 bases, with 12 bases between them. Here the CDR3 reads CASSEQGSHTDTQYF. CDR3 nucleotides: TGTGCCAGCAGTGAGCAGGGCTCCCACACAGATACGCAGTATTTT.

V is TRBV13 and J is TRBJ2-3, with D possibly being TRBD2 (5 bases). CDR3 length: 15 amino acids. Germline V gene sequence: CDR1 PRHDT, CDR2 FYEKMQ (reference sequence). Trimming cost V 5 bases and J 2 bases, with 14 bases left between them. The CDR3 is CASSPPSGLTDTQYF. CDR3 DNA sequence: TGTGCCAGCAGCCCGCCCAGCGGCCTCACAGATACGCAGTATTTT.

In its sample, this clone was seen a few times. The chain links TRBV2 to TRBJ1-5; D remains ambiguous. CDR1 and CDR2 from the germline V gene are SNHLY and FYNNEI. Trimming removed 5 bases from V and 0 bases from J, with 5 bases in between. This CDR3 comprises 13 residues. As DNA, the CDR3 is TGTGCCAGCAGTTTACATAGCAATCAGCCCCAGCATTTT. This gives the protein CASSLHSNQPQHF.

Details on this clone: This likely stems from a read error, as it lies one base from a far larger clone. This chain links TRBV2 with TRBJ2-7; TRBD1 is a possible D gene (6 bases). CDR1 and CDR2 (germline): SNHLY, FYNNEI. This CDR3 region has 13 residues. In DNA, the CDR3 is TGTGCCTGCAGTACAGGGATCCCCTACGAGCAGTACTTC. This translates into CACSTGIPYEQYF.

The chain joins TRBV7-9 to TRBJ1-1; 8 positions match TRBD1. The CDR3 is 13 amino acids. Unmatched junction bases numbered 6, after V lost 8 bases and J lost 4 bases. Looked up from germline, CDR1 is SEHNR and CDR2 is FQNEAQ (reference sequence). The CDR3 nucleotides are TGTGCCAGCTCAGGGGGCTGGGGCACTGAAGCTTTCTTT. Translating gives CASSGGWGTEAFF.